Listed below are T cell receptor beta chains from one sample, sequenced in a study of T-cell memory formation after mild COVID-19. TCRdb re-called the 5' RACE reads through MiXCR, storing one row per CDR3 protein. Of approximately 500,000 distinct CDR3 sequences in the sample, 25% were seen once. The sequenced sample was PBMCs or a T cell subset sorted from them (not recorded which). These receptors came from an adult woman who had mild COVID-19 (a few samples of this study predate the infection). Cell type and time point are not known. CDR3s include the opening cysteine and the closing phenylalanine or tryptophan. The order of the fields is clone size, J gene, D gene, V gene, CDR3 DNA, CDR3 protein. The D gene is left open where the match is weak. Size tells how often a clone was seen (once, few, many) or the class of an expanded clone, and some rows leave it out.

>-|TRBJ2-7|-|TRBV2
TGTGCCAGCAGACCCGGGCCCCATGAGGAAGGCGAGCAGTACTTC
CASRPGPHEEGEQYF
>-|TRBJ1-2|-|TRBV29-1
TGCAGCGTTGCCAGGGCTAACTATGGCTACACCTTC
CSVARANYGYTF
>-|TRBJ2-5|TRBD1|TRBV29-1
TGCAGCGTCACCCCGACAGGGGAAGAGACCCAGTACTTC
CSVTPTGEETQYF
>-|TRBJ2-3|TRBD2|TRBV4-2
TGTGCCAGCAGCCAAAAAGGGGTCTTTCGGGGGGTGGAAGATACGCAGTATTTT
CASSQKGVFRGVEDTQYF
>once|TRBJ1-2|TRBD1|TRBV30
TGTGCCTGGACGGGACAGGCATTATATGGCTACACCTTC
CAWTGQALYGYTF
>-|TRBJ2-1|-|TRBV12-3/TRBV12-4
TGTGCCAGCAGTCCCCGCCCGGCGCTCGAGCAGTTCTTC
CASSPRPALEQFF
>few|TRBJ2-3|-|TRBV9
TGTGCCAGCGTTGTTGGCAGGGGGGGCACAGATACGCAGTATTTT
CASVVGRGGTDTQYF
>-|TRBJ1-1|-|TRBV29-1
TGCAGCGTCGGCGGGGGCAGGGAAACTTTCTTT
CSVGGGRETFF
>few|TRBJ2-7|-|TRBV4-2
TGTGCCAGCAGCCAAGATTTGAAGGGGGAACCCTACGAGCAGTACTTC
CASSQDLKGEPYEQYF
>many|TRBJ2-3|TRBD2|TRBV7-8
TGTGCCAGCAGCTTAGCTAGCGGGGGGTTAGATACGCAGTATTTT
CASSLASGGLDTQYF
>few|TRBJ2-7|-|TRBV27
TGTGCCAGCAGTTTAACCTACCCAACCTACGAGCAGTACTTC
CASSLTYPTYEQYF
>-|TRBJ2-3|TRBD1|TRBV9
TGTGCCAGCAGCGTAGCGGGACAGGGGGCAACGGATACGCAGTATTTT
CASSVAGQGATDTQYF
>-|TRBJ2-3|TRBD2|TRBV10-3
TGTGCCATCAGTGATCTCCCGACTAGCGGGAGTAGCTCTAGCACAGATACGCAGTATTTT
CAISDLPTSGSSSSTDTQYF
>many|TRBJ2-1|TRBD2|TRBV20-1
TGCAGTGCTAGTGCACCGGGACTAGCGGGCCATGAGCAGTTCTTC
CSASAPGLAGHEQFF
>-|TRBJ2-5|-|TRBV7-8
TGTGCCAGCAGTCCTATAGGGGGCGCGGGGGAGACCCAGTACTTC
CASSPIGGAGETQYF
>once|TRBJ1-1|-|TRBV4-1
TGCGCCAGCAGCCCGGGGTACTCTGAAGCTTTCTTT
CASSPGYSEAFF
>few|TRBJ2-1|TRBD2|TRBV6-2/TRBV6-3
TGTGCCAGCAGACCCCCGGGACTAGCGAATAATGAGCAGTTCTTC
CASRPPGLANNEQFF
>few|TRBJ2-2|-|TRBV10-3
TGTGCCATCAAGGGGACGGGAAGGAACACCGGGGAGCTGTTTTTT
CAIKGTGRNTGELFF
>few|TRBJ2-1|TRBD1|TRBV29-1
TGCAGCGTTGACCCCGGGACAGCCAATGAGCAGTTCTTC
CSVDPGTANEQFF
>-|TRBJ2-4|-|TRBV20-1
TGCAGTGCTAGAGAGGGCAGCAAAAACATTCAGTACTTC
CSAREGSKNIQYF
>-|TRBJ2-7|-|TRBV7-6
TGTGCCAGCAGCCCTCTCGGCAGGGACGGAACCTACGAGCAGTACTTC
CASSPLGRDGTYEQYF
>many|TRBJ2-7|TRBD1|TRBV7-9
TGTGCCAGCAGCCCGGACAGGGGGCTGTACGAGCAGTACTTC
CASSPDRGLYEQYF
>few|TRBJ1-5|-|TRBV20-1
TGCAGTGCTCAAGGGACGGCGAACAATCAGCCCCAGCATTTT
CSAQGTANNQPQHF
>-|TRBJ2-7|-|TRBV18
TGTGCCAGCTCATCCCAGGGCCAGGCTTACGAGCAGTACTTC
CASSSQGQAYEQYF
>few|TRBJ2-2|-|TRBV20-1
TGCAGTGCTAGAGATCATCAGGGGATCACCGGGGAGCTGTTTTTT
CSARDHQGITGELFF
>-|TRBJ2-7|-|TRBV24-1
TGTGCCACCAGTGCGGCAGGGGTGGTGCACGAGCAGTACTTC
CATSAAGVVHEQYF
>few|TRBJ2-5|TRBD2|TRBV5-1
TGCGCCAGCAGCTTTGGACTAGAACAAGAGACCCAGTACTTC
CASSFGLEQETQYF
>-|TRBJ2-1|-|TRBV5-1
TGCGCCAGCAGCTTGAGTACAGGTAACTACAATGAGCAGTTCTTC
CASSLSTGNYNEQFF
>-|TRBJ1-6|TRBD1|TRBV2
TGTGCCAGCAGGAAAGGACAGGGTGGATCACCCCTCCACTTT
CASRKGQGGSPLHF
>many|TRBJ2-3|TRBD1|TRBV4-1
TGCGCCAGCAGCCAGACAGGGTTAGGTACAGATACGCAGTATTTT
CASSQTGLGTDTQYF
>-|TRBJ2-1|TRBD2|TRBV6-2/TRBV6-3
TGTGCCAGCAGTTACACCCCGGGACTAGTTGGACCTGAGCAGTTCTTC
CASSYTPGLVGPEQFF
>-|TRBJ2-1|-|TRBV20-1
TGCAGTGCTAGGATGGACAAAGCCTACTACAATGAGCAGTTCTTC
CSARMDKAYYNEQFF
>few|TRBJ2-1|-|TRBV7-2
TGTGCCAGCAGCTATCAACAATGGCGATACAATGAGCAGTTCTTC
CASSYQQWRYNEQFF
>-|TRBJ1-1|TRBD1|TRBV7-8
TGTGCCAGCAGCGTCGGACAGGGAAGGGGCACTGAAGCTTTCTTT
CASSVGQGRGTEAFF
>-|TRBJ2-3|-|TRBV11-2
TGTGCCAGCAGCCAACTAACAGGAGCTAGCACAGATACGCAGTATTTT
CASSQLTGASTDTQYF
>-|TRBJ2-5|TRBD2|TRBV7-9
TGTGCCAGCAGCTTATACGGCCTAGCGGGAGGAGAGACCCAGTACTTC
CASSLYGLAGGETQYF
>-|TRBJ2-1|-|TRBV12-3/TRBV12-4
TGTGCCAGCACCGCGTGGCGGTTAGACAATGAGCAGTTCTTC
CASTAWRLDNEQFF
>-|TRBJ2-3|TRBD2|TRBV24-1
TGTGCCACCAGTGATTTGGCGGGAGAAGGCACAGATACGCAGTATTTT
CATSDLAGEGTDTQYF
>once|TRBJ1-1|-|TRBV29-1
TGCAGCGTTGGTGGACAGAACACTGAAGCTTTCTTT
CSVGGQNTEAFF